These T cell receptor beta chains were read from a single sample in a study of cytomegalovirus exposure and HLA in healthy donors. The method was immunoSEQ multiplex PCR; TCRdb's version includes in-frame clones alone and lacks a portion of them. Of 95,000 to 110,000 clones listed, roughly 80% are singletons. Sequences were obtained from PBMCs. Receptors originate from a man between 45 and 60 years old in good health and CMV-seropositive. Both conserved end residues are part of each CDR3. Fields, in order: J gene, clone size, V gene, CDR3 protein. For some rows the clone size is stated as once, few or many, or as a class when expanded; others skip it.

J gene: TRBJ2-2; clone size: few; V gene: TRBV28; CDR3 protein: CATQLAGVIGELFF
J gene: TRBJ2-7; clone size: few; V gene: TRBV11-2; CDR3 protein: CASSSTGAEQYF
J gene: TRBJ2-1; clone size: -; V gene: TRBV11-1; CDR3 protein: CASSLGAGEQFF
J gene: TRBJ2-1; clone size: -; V gene: TRBV7-8; CDR3 protein: CASSLFPSGRGDEQFF
J gene: TRBJ1-1; clone size: few; V gene: TRBV28; CDR3 protein: CASRYRGLLDTEAFF
J gene: TRBJ2-1; clone size: once; V gene: TRBV2; CDR3 protein: CASSDSGWSYNEQFF
J gene: TRBJ1-5; clone size: -; V gene: TRBV7-9; CDR3 protein: CSSSTGGRDVGLSNQPQHF
J gene: TRBJ2-7; clone size: -; V gene: TRBV29-1; CDR3 protein: CSVVAPDRDYEQYF
J gene: TRBJ2-6; clone size: few; V gene: TRBV2; CDR3 protein: CASSDVPGRGSGANVLTF
J gene: TRBJ2-5; clone size: few; V gene: TRBV10-3; CDR3 protein: CAISDLPDRDDQETQYF
J gene: TRBJ1-5; clone size: -; V gene: TRBV28; CDR3 protein: CASSSAGTGVDQPQHF
J gene: TRBJ1-4; clone size: -; V gene: TRBV9; CDR3 protein: CASSGRGATNEKLFF
J gene: TRBJ1-4; clone size: -; V gene: TRBV9; CDR3 protein: CASSPVGGANEKLFF
J gene: TRBJ1-2; clone size: -; V gene: TRBV5-1; CDR3 protein: CASSLAGQGDYGYTF
J gene: TRBJ2-1; clone size: -; V gene: TRBV15; CDR3 protein: CATSRTGNNEQFF
J gene: TRBJ2-2; clone size: -; V gene: TRBV7-8; CDR3 protein: CASSLYTSGRNTGELFF
J gene: TRBJ2-3; clone size: few; V gene: TRBV6-4; CDR3 protein: CASSEAAGGVTDTQYF
J gene: TRBJ2-7; clone size: -; V gene: TRBV6-4; CDR3 protein: CASNEGSINEQYF
J gene: TRBJ2-7; clone size: -; V gene: TRBV5-1; CDR3 protein: CASSSARELEQYF
J gene: TRBJ2-7; clone size: -; V gene: TRBV4-1; CDR3 protein: CASSQRTSGLSYEQYF
J gene: TRBJ2-3; clone size: few; V gene: TRBV6-5; CDR3 protein: CASSYSGGATDTQYF
J gene: TRBJ2-3; clone size: once; V gene: TRBV27; CDR3 protein: CASSPGLAQHTQYF
J gene: TRBJ2-7; clone size: -; V gene: TRBV28; CDR3 protein: CASSYGGGDYEQYF
J gene: TRBJ2-3; clone size: once; V gene: TRBV7-9; CDR3 protein: CASSSGQATDTQYF
J gene: TRBJ1-1; clone size: -; V gene: TRBV28; CDR3 protein: CASSFPPGSYRNTEAFF
J gene: TRBJ2-7; clone size: -; V gene: TRBV6-5; CDR3 protein: CASSRGTSGNYEQYF
J gene: TRBJ2-6; clone size: -; V gene: TRBV7-6; CDR3 protein: CASSLESPGGANVLTF
J gene: TRBJ2-2; clone size: few; V gene: TRBV10-2; CDR3 protein: CASRGGPGGRTGELFF
J gene: TRBJ2-2; clone size: -; V gene: TRBV9; CDR3 protein: CASSVTPSTGELFF
J gene: TRBJ1-6; clone size: -; V gene: TRBV7-2; CDR3 protein: CASSLVRGGDSPLHF
J gene: TRBJ2-1; clone size: -; V gene: TRBV18; CDR3 protein: CASSPRSSSESYNEQFF
J gene: TRBJ2-3; clone size: once; V gene: TRBV5-4; CDR3 protein: CASSQRREVLTDTQYF
J gene: TRBJ2-3; clone size: -; V gene: TRBV29-1; CDR3 protein: CSGGYGLAGGGDTQYF
J gene: TRBJ1-2; clone size: -; V gene: TRBV28; CDR3 protein: CASRATGQGNGYTF
J gene: TRBJ1-5; clone size: -; V gene: TRBV10-3; CDR3 protein: CAISEEAGGARPQHF
J gene: TRBJ1-2; clone size: -; V gene: TRBV5-1; CDR3 protein: CASSSGQNYGYTF
J gene: TRBJ1-6; clone size: few; V gene: TRBV6-6; CDR3 protein: CASSWEGQGNSPLHF
J gene: TRBJ2-1; clone size: -; V gene: TRBV30; CDR3 protein: CAWSESGSFREQFF
J gene: TRBJ2-2; clone size: -; V gene: TRBV7-3; CDR3 protein: CASNPTGSHTGELFF
J gene: TRBJ2-7; clone size: -; V gene: TRBV28; CDR3 protein: CASSPPGLGSYEQYF
J gene: TRBJ2-7; clone size: -; V gene: TRBV2; CDR3 protein: CASSEGLAGGYEQYF
J gene: TRBJ2-7; clone size: -; V gene: TRBV5-6; CDR3 protein: CASSLLYEINEQYF
J gene: TRBJ2-1; clone size: -; V gene: TRBV7-9; CDR3 protein: CASSFSVQYNEQFF
J gene: TRBJ1-1; clone size: -; V gene: TRBV4-1; CDR3 protein: CARESGGVAEAFF